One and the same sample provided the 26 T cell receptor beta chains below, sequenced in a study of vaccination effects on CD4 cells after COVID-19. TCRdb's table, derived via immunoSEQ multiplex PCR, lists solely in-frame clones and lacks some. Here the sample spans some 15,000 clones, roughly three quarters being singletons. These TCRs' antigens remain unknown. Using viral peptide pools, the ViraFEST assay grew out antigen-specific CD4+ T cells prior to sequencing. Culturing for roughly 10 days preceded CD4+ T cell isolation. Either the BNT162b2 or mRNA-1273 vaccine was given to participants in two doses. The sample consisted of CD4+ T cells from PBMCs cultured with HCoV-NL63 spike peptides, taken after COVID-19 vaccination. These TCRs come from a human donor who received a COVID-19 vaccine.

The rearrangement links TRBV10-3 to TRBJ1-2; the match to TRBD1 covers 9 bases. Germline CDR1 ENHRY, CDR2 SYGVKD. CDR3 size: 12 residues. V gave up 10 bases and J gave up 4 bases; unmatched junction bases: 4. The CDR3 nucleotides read TGTGCCACTTCGGGACAGGGCTATGGCTACACCTTC. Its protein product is CATSGQGYGYTF.

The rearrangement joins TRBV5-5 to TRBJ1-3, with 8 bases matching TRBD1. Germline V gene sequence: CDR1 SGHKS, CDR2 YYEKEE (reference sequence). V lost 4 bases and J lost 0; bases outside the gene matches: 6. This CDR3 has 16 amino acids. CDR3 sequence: CASSTDRAFSGNTIYF. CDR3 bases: TGTGCCAGCAGCACGGACAGGGCCTTCTCTGGAAACACCATATATTTT.

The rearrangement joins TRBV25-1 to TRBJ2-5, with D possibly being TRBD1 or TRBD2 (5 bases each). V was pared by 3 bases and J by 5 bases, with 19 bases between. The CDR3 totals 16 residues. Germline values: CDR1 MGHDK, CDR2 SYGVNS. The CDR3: CASSEGRLALWETQYF. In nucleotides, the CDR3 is TGTGCCAGCAGTGAGGGGCGGCTAGCCCTATGGGAGACCCAGTACTTC.

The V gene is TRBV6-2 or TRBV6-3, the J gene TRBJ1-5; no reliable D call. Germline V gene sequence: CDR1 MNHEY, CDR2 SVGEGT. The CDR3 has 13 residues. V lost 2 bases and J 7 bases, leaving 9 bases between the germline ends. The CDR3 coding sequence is TGTGCCAGCAGTTACCCGGACGGCCAGCCCCAGCATTTT. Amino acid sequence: CASSYPDGQPQHF.

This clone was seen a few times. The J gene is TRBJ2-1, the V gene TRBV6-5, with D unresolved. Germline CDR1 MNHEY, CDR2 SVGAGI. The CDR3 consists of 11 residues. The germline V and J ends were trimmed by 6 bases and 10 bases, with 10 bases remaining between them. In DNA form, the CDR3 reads TGTGCCAGCAGGGTAGCCGGAGAGCAGTTCTTC. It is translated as CASRVAGEQFF.

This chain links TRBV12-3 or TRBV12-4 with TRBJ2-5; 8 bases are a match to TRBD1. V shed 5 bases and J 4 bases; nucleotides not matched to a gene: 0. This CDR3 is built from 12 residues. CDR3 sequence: CASSQGAETQYF. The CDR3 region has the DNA TGTGCCAGCAGTCAGGGGGCAGAGACCCAGTACTTC.

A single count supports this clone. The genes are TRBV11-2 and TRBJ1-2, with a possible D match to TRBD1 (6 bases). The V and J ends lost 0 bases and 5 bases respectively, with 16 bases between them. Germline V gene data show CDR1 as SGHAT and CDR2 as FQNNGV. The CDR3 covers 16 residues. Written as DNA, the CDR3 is TGTGCCAGCAGCTTAGATTGGGGCAGGGGCGATTATGGCTACACCTTC. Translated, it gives CASSLDWGRGDYGYTF.

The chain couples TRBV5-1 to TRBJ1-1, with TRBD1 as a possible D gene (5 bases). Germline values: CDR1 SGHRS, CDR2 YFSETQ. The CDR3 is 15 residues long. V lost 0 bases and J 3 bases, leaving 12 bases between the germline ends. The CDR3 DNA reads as TGCGCCAGCAGCTTGGCGTCCGGGGGGGACACTGAAGCTTTCTTT. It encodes CASSLASGGDTEAFF.

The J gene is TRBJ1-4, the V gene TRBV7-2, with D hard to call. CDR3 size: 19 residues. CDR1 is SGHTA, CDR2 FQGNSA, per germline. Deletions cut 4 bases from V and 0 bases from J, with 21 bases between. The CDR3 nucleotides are TGTGCCAGCAGCTCCTTACTTTGGCGGGAACGCACAACTAATGAAAAACTGTTTTTT. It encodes CASSSLLWRERTTNEKLFF.

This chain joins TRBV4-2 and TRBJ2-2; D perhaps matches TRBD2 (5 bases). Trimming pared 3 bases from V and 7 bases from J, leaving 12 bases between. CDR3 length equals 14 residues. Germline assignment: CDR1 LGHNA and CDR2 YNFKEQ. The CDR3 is CASSQPVEVGELFF. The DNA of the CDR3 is TGTGCCAGCAGCCAGCCGGTGGAGGTCGGGGAGCTGTTTTTT.

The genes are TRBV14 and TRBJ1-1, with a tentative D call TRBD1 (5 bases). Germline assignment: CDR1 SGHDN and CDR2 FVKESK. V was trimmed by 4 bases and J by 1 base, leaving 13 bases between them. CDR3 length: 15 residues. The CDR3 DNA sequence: TGTGCCAGCAGCCCCTATGGGGGGGGGAACACTGAAGCTTTCTTT. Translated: CASSPYGGGNTEAFF.

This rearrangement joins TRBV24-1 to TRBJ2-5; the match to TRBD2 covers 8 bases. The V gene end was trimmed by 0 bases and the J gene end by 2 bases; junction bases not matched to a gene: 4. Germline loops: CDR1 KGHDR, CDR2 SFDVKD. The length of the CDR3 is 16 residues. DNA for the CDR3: TGTGCCACCAGTGATTTGACTAGCGGCCCACAAGAGACCCAGTACTTC. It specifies CATSDLTSGPQETQYF.

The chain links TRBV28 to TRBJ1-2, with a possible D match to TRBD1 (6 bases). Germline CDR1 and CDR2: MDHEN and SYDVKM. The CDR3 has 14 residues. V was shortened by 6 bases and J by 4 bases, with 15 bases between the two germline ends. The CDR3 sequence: CASRNDRNGYGYTF. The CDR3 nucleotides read TGTGCCAGCAGAAATGACAGGAACGGCTATGGCTACACCTTC.

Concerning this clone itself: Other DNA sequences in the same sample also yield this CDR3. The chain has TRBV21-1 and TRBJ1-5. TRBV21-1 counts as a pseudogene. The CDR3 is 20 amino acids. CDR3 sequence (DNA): TGTGCCAGCAGCAATGGCGGCAGGGCTCCTAGAGGGCTACCTAATCAGCCCCAGCATTTT. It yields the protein CASSNGGRAPRGLPNQPQHF.

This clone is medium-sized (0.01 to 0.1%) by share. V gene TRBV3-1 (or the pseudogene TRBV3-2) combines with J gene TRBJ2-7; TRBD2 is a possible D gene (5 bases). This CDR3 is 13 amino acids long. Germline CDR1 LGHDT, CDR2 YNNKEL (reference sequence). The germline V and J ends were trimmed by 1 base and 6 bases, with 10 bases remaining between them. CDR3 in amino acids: CASSQAPGGEQYF. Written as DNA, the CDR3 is TGTGCCAGCAGCCAAGCCCCAGGAGGCGAGCAGTACTTC.

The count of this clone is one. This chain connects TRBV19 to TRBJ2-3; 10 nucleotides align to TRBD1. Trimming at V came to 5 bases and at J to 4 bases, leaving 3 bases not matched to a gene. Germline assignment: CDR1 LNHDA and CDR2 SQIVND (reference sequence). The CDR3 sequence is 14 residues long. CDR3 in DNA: TGTGCCAGTAGTCAGACAGGGGGCTCAGATACGCAGTATTTT. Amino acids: CASSQTGGSDTQYF.

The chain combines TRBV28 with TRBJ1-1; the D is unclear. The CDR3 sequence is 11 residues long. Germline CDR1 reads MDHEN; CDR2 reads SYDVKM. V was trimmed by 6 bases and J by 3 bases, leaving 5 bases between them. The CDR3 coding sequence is TGTGCCAGCAGACGGTACACTGAAGCTTTCTTT. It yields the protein CASRRYTEAFF.

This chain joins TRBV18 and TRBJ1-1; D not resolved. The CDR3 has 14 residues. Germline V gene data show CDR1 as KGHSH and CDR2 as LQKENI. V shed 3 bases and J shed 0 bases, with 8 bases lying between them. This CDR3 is CASSPSTVNTEAFF. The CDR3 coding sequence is TGTGCCAGCTCACCGTCGACGGTGAACACTGAAGCTTTCTTT.

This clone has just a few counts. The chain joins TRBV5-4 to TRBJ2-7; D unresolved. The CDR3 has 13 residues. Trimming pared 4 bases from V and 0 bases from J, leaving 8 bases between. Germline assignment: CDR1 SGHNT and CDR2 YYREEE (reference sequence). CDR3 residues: CASSQESSYEQYF. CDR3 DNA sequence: TGTGCCAGCAGCCAGGAGAGCTCCTACGAGCAGTACTTC.

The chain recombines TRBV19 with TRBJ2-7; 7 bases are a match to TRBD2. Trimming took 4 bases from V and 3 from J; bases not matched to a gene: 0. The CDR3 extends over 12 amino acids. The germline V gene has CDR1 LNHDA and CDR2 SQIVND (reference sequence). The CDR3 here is CASSSGSYEQYF. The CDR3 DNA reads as TGTGCCAGTAGTAGCGGGAGCTACGAGCAGTACTTC.

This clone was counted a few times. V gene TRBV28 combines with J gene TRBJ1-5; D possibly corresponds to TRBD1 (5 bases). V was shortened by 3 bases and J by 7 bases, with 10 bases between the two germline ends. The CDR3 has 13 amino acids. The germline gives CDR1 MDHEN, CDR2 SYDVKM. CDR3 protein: CASSLEGQQPQHF. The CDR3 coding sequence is TGTGCCAGCAGTTTGGAGGGGCAGCAGCCCCAGCATTTT. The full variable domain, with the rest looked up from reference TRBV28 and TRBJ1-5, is DVKVTQSSRYLVKRTGEKVFLECVQDMDHENMFWYRQDPGLGLRLIYFSYDVKMKEKGDIPEGYSVSREKKERFSLILESASTNQTSMYLCASSLEGQQPQHFGDGTRLSIL.

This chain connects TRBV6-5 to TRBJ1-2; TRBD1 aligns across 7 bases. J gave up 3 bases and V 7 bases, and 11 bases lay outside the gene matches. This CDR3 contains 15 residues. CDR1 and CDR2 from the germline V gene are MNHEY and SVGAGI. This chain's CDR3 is CASTDRGQSYYGYTF. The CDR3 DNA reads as TGTGCCAGCACCGATAGGGGACAGTCTTACTATGGCTACACCTTC.

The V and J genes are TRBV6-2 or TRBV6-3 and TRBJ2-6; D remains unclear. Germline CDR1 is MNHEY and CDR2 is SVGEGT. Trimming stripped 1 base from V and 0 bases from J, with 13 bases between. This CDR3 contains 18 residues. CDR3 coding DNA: TGTGCCAGCAGTTACTTGCGAAGGCTACTCTCTGGGGCCAACGTCCTGACTTTC. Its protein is CASSYLRRLLSGANVLTF.

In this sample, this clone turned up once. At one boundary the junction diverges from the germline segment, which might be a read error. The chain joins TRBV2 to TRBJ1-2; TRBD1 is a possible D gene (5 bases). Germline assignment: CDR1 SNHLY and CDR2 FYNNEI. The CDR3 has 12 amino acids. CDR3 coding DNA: TGTGTCAGCGGACTGACAGCCTATGGCTACACCTTC. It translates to CVSGLTAYGYTF. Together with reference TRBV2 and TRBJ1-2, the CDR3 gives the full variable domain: EPEVTQTPSHQVTQMGQEVILRCVPISNHLYFYWYRQILGQKVEFLVSFYNNEISEKSEIFDDQFSVERPDGSNFTLKIRSTKLEDSAMYFCVSGLTAYGYTFGSGTRLTVV.

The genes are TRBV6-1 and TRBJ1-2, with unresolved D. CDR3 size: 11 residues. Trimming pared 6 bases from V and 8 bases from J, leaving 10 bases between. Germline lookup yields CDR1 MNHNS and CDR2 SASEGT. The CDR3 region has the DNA TGTGCCAGCAGACCCGGGGTGGGCTACACCTTC. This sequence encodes CASRPGVGYTF.

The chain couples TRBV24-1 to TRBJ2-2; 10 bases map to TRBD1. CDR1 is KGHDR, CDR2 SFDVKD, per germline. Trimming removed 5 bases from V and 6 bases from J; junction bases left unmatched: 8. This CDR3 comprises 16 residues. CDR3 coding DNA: TGTGCCACCAGTGTTTGGGGGACAGGGGACGCCGGGGAGCTGTTTTTT. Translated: CATSVWGTGDAGELFF.